A selection of T cell receptor beta chains follows, all from one sample in a study of sequential checkpoint blockade in melanoma. The protocol was immunoSEQ multiplex PCR, while the TCRdb copy is restricted to in-frame clones and leaves out a portion. The profile shows fewer than 40,000 clones, roughly 90% of them singletons. The sample here was CD8+ T cells sorted from blood (inferred from file names), taken from a patient given nivolumab and ipilimumab in sequence. Receptors originate from a human donor with melanoma. CDR3s include the opening cysteine and the closing phenylalanine or tryptophan. D genes are given only for firm matches. For some rows the clone size is stated as once, few or many, or as a class when expanded; others skip it.

v_call	j_call	d_call	clone_size	cdr3_aa	cdr3_nt
TRBV13	TRBJ2-7	.	.	CASSLFLYEQYF	TGTGCCAGCAGCTTATTTTTGTACGAGCAGTACTTC
TRBV11-2	TRBJ2-1	TRBD2	.	CASSLGPSGGYNEQFF	TGTGCCAGCAGCTTAGGCCCCAGCGGGGGGTACAATGAGCAGTTCTTC
TRBV7-2	TRBJ2-7	TRBD1	.	CASSFSGTVNEQYF	TGTGCCAGCAGCTTCTCCGGGACAGTTAATGAGCAGTACTTC
TRBV28	TRBJ2-5	.	.	CASSLPGHLQETQYF	TGTGCCAGCAGCCTGCCGGGACACCTTCAAGAGACCCAGTACTTC
TRBV5-6	TRBJ2-5	TRBD2	.	CASSFFSGSRETQYF	TGTGCCAGCAGCTTCTTTAGCGGGAGCAGGGAGACCCAGTACTTC
TRBV5-1	TRBJ2-2	TRBD2	.	CASSLEGRLAGVAGELFF	TGCGCCAGCAGCTTGGAGGGTCGGTTAGCGGGAGTGGCCGGGGAGCTGTTTTTT
TRBV5-4	TRBJ1-2	.	.	CASSQSGNYGYTF	TGTGCCAGCAGCCAATCAGGGAACTATGGCTACACCTTC
TRBV6-6	TRBJ2-7	.	.	CAGSVGLPYEQYF	TGTGCCGGCTCCGTGGGGCTACCCTACGAGCAGTACTTC
TRBV11-2	TRBJ2-7	TRBD2	.	CASSYLHSGRSYEQYF	TGTGCCAGCAGCTATCTACATAGCGGGAGGTCCTACGAGCAGTACTTC
TRBV15	TRBJ2-3	TRBD2	.	CATSPNPLAGVGDTQYF	TGTGCCACCAGCCCAAACCCCCTAGCGGGAGTAGGAGATACGCAGTATTTT
TRBV7-2	TRBJ2-1	TRBD2	.	CASSLDIIGLAGGEQFF	TGTGCCAGCAGCCTAGACATAATAGGACTAGCGGGAGGTGAGCAGTTCTTC
TRBV4-1	TRBJ2-2	TRBD1	.	CASTRTGPNTGELFF	TGCGCCAGCACCCGGACAGGCCCGAACACCGGGGAGCTGTTTTTT
TRBV10-2	TRBJ2-4	TRBD1	.	CATGRGLAKNIQYF	TGCGCCACGGGTAGGGGGCTAGCCAAAAACATTCAGTACTTC
TRBV19	TRBJ2-1	TRBD2	.	CASSIASLAGEGEQFF	TGTGCCAGTAGTATAGCGTCCCTAGCGGGGGAGGGTGAGCAGTTCTTC
TRBV6-1	TRBJ2-7	.	.	CASRSTVSYEQYF	TGTGCCAGCAGATCGACAGTTTCCTACGAGCAGTACTTC
TRBV7-9	TRBJ2-1	.	.	CASSLSDGGYNEQFF	TGTGCCAGCAGCTTATCCGACGGGGGATACAATGAGCAGTTCTTC
TRBV10-2	TRBJ1-1	.	.	CASTVDGEVIEAFF	TGCGCCAGCACCGTGGACGGGGAAGTAATTGAAGCTTTCTTT
TRBV4-2	TRBJ2-1	.	.	CASSPPSTGRNEQFF	TGTGCCAGCAGCCCTCCATCGACGGGTCGGAATGAGCAGTTCTTC
TRBV27	TRBJ2-7	TRBD1	.	CASSHTGTGLYEQYF	TGTGCCAGCAGTCACACCGGGACAGGGCTCTACGAGCAGTACTTC
TRBV14	TRBJ1-5	.	.	CASSQGGSNQPQHF	TGTGCCAGCAGCCAAGGAGGCAGCAATCAGCCCCAGCATTTT
TRBV19	TRBJ1-1	.	.	CASSAGEAFF	TGTGCCAGTAGCGCAGGGGAAGCTTTCTTT
TRBV9	TRBJ2-5	.	.	CASSPNPGYQETQYF	TGTGCCAGCAGCCCGAATCCAGGGTACCAAGAGACCCAGTACTTC
TRBV5-1	TRBJ1-1	.	.	CASSLEGGNTEAFF	TGCGCCAGCAGCTTGGAAGGCGGGAACACTGAAGCTTTCTTT
TRBV6-5	TRBJ2-7	.	few	CASSGRGASYEQYF	TGTGCCAGCAGCGGTCGGGGGGCATCCTACGAGCAGTACTTC
TRBV9	TRBJ2-2	.	.	CASSVAGTGELFF	TGTGCCAGCAGCGTAGCGGGAACCGGGGAGCTGTTTTTT
TRBV7-9	TRBJ1-2	.	.	CASSLGFRQGPLTGYTF	TGTGCCAGCAGCTTAGGGTTCAGGCAGGGGCCCCTGACGGGCTACACCTTC
TRBV2	TRBJ1-1	.	.	CASSEAPGGGGTEAFF	TGTGCCAGCAGTGAAGCCCCTGGAGGGGGGGGCACTGAAGCTTTCTTT
TRBV28	TRBJ1-2	.	once	CASSFTGGMDGYTF	TGTGCCAGCAGTTTTACGGGGGGGATGGATGGCTACACCTTC
TRBV27	TRBJ2-7	.	.	CASSLLAGLAYEQYF	TGTGCCAGCAGTTTATTGGCGGGACTTGCCTACGAGCAGTACTTC
TRBV6-5	TRBJ2-7	TRBD2	.	CASSLGLPYEQYF	TGTGCCAGCAGTTTGGGACTACCCTACGAGCAGTACTTC
TRBV28	TRBJ1-2	TRBD1	.	CASTTQGRGYGYTF	TGTGCCAGCACCACACAGGGGAGAGGCTATGGCTACACCTTC
TRBV28	TRBJ2-7	.	.	CASSLAGTFYEQYF	TGTGCCAGCAGTTTGGCGGGAACATTTTACGAGCAGTACTTC
TRBV11-2	TRBJ2-3	.	.	CASSLGAGGLEDTQYF	TGTGCCAGCAGCCTAGGTGCAGGTGGCTTGGAAGATACGCAGTATTTT
TRBV14	TRBJ2-1	.	.	CASSHGGNEQFF	TGTGCCAGCAGCCACGGGGGCAATGAGCAGTTCTTC
TRBV28	TRBJ2-6	.	few	CASSLGISGANVLTF	TGTGCCAGCAGTTTAGGCATCTCTGGGGCCAACGTCCTGACTTTC
TRBV25-1	TRBJ1-4	.	.	CASSDLTELFF	TGTGCCAGCAGTGATTTGACAGAACTGTTTTTT
TRBV7-2	TRBJ2-2	.	.	CASSLTTGAGELFF	TGTGCCAGCAGCTTAACCACGGGGGCCGGGGAGCTGTTTTTT
TRBV27	TRBJ2-7	.	once	CASSLAGSYEQYF	TGTGCCAGCAGTTTAGCGGGCTCCTACGAGCAGTACTTC
TRBV6-5	TRBJ2-7	.	.	CASSYFEDYEQYF	TGTGCCAGCAGTTACTTTGAGGACTACGAGCAGTACTTC
TRBV6-5	TRBJ1-1	.	few	CASSYSPGLNTEAFF	TGTGCCAGCAGTTACTCGCCGGGGTTGAACACTGAAGCTTTCTTT
TRBV28	TRBJ2-7	TRBD2	.	CASSLPPLGGGAYEQYF	TGTGCCAGCAGTTTACCCCCCCTCGGCGGGGGGGCCTACGAGCAGTACTTC
TRBV6-6	TRBJ2-3	.	.	CASSYSQGHDTQYF	TGTGCCAGCAGTTACTCGCAGGGACACGATACGCAGTATTTT
TRBV28	TRBJ1-4	TRBD1	.	CASSPGTGDFNEKLFF	TGTGCCAGCAGTCCTGGGACAGGTGATTTTAATGAAAAACTGTTTTTT
TRBV7-2	TRBJ2-7	TRBD1	.	CASSPHLGQGYEQYF	TGTGCCAGCAGTCCCCACCTTGGACAGGGCTACGAGCAGTACTTC
TRBV5-4	TRBJ2-3	.	.	CASSSRYESTDTQYF	TGTGCCAGCAGCTCCCGGTACGAAAGCACAGATACGCAGTATTTT
TRBV21-1	TRBJ2-2	.	once	CASSTRGGLAGQGTAGELFF	TGTGCCAGCAGCACCCGAGGGGGACTAGCGGGGCAGGGAACGGCCGGGGAGCTGTTTTTT
TRBV28	TRBJ1-2	.	once	CASSLTIQGHHGYTF	TGTGCCAGCAGTCTAACAATACAGGGACACCATGGCTACACCTTC
TRBV7-8	TRBJ2-7	.	.	CASSLDYGYEQYF	TGTGCCAGCAGCTTAGATTACGGCTACGAGCAGTACTTC
TRBV27	TRBJ2-2	.	once	CASSIGGGAGELFF	TGTGCCAGCAGTATCGGAGGGGGGGCCGGGGAGCTGTTTTTT
TRBV27	TRBJ2-1	.	.	CASSPDFSYNEQFF	TGTGCCAGCAGTCCGGACTTCTCCTACAATGAGCAGTTCTTC
TRBV6-6	TRBJ1-4	.	.	CASSYLEGPEEKLFF	TGTGCCAGCAGTTACTTGGAGGGACCAGAAGAAAAACTGTTTTTT
TRBV15	TRBJ2-3	TRBD1	.	CATSRGTGRSADTQYF	TGTGCCACCAGCAGAGGGACAGGGAGAAGCGCAGATACGCAGTATTTT
TRBV5-6	TRBJ2-4	TRBD2	.	CASSPEGGRLAKNIQYF	TGTGCCAGCAGCCCGGAGGGCGGGAGACTAGCCAAAAACATTCAGTACTTC
TRBV5-5	TRBJ1-2	TRBD1	once	CASSWGSGGSFGGYTF	TGTGCCAGCAGCTGGGGGTCAGGGGGTAGTTTCGGTGGCTACACCTTC
TRBV28	TRBJ2-7	TRBD2	.	CASSFTSGPYEQYF	TGTGCCAGCAGTTTCACTAGCGGGCCGTACGAGCAGTACTTC